Following are 9 T cell receptor beta chains from one sample sequenced in a study of T cells in Graves' hyperthyroidism and ophthalmopathy. Amplification targeted TCR beta CDR3 regions from RNA transcripts. HTBI primers were employed in a first-round RT-PCR of the TCR CDR3. TCRdb re-analysed the multiplex PCR reads in MiXCR, keeping a single row per CDR3 protein. Altogether roughly 130,000 distinct CDR3 sequences are present, approximately 20% being singletons, with the ten largest covering over 60%. The sample was blood. The receptors derive from a woman in her forties or fifties with Graves' hyperthyroidism that later progressed to Graves' ophthalmopathy.

This chain uses TRBV7-2 with TRBJ2-1, with 7 bases identical to TRBD2. This CDR3 has 15 amino acids. Germline CDR1 is SGHTA and CDR2 is FQGNSA. V lost 0 bases to trimming and J lost 6 bases; unmatched junction nucleotides: 5. CDR3 DNA sequence: TGTGCCAGCAGCTTAGCGGCGGGAGCCCGCAATGAGCAGTTCTTC. Translating it yields CASSLAAGARNEQFF.

This clonotype occurred a few times. In nucleotides, the CDR3 is TGTGCCAGTAGTATAGAGCCGGGACAGGTTAAAAACATTCAGTACTTC. Its translation is CASSIEPGQVKNIQYF. The rearrangement links TRBV19 to TRBJ2-4; 8 nucleotides align to TRBD1. This CDR3 is 16 amino acids long. Per germline, CDR1 LNHDA and CDR2 SQIVND (reference sequence). The V segment lost 0 bases and the J segment 4 bases; nucleotides outside the gene matches: 5.

The table lists this clonotype with many counts. The chain combines TRBV11-2 with TRBJ2-5; D is unresolved. The CDR3 sequence is 15 residues long. Germline values: CDR1 SGHAT, CDR2 FQNNGV. V lost 1 base, J lost 2 bases, and 11 bases lay in between. CDR3 amino acids: CASSLGVRPQETQYF. The CDR3 DNA follows: TGTGCCAGCAGCTTAGGGGTTAGACCACAAGAGACCCAGTACTTC.

The gene calls are TRBV27 and TRBJ1-5; 7 positions agree with TRBD1. This CDR3 contains 13 residues. Germline assignment: CDR1 MNHEY and CDR2 SMNVEV (reference sequence). The V segment lost 5 bases and the J segment 8 bases; nucleotides outside the gene matches: 6. CDR3 protein: CASSPRGPEPQHF. For the CDR3, the DNA is TGTGCCAGCAGTCCAAGGGGGCCAGAGCCCCAGCATTTT.

This clonotype has a count of ten or more. The genes are TRBV29-1 and TRBJ2-1; 7 bases line up with TRBD2. The CDR3 sequence is 14 residues long. Germline V lookup: CDR1 SQVTM, CDR2 ANQGSEA. Trimming at V came to 5 bases and at J to 8 bases, leaving 12 bases not matched to a gene. CDR3 in amino acids: CSVSHGGGGHEQFF. CDR3 in DNA: TGCAGCGTTTCTCACGGCGGGGGTGGCCATGAGCAGTTCTTC.

This clonotype was seen at least ten times. The gene calls are TRBV9 and TRBJ2-4, with D possibly called TRBD1 or TRBD2 (5 bases each). Germline-derived CDR1 and CDR2 are SGDLS and YYNGEE. The germline V and J ends were trimmed by 3 bases and 0 bases, with 10 bases remaining between them. The CDR3 covers 15 residues. The CDR3 is CASSGDGVAKNIQYF. The CDR3 coding sequence is TGTGCCAGCAGCGGGGACGGGGTAGCCAAAAACATTCAGTACTTC.

This clonotype was detected ten times or more. V gene TRBV18 combines with J gene TRBJ2-5, with D perhaps TRBD1 (5 bases). Germline CDR1 KGHSH, CDR2 LQKENI. Trimming left V 1 base short and J 2 bases short, with 5 bases between. This CDR3 contains 13 residues. The chain's CDR3 is CASSPRQQETQYF. In nucleotides, the CDR3 is TGTGCCAGCTCACCACGACAGCAAGAGACCCAGTACTTC.

The CDR3 reads CASSPGPQTEAFF. In DNA form, the CDR3 reads TGTGCCAGCAGTCCTGGACCCCAAACTGAAGCTTTCTTT. The chain has TRBV12-3 or TRBV12-4 and TRBJ1-1; D is unresolved. The CDR3 is 13 residues long. The V and J ends lost 5 bases and 5 bases respectively, with 12 bases between them.

This clonotype showed up many times. For the CDR3, the DNA is TGCGCCAGCAGCGGAGGACAGGGAACCCACGAGCAGTACTTC. This encodes CASSGGQGTHEQYF. The rearrangement links TRBV5-1 to TRBJ2-7, with 8 bases identical to TRBD1. The CDR3 runs 14 residues. V shed 4 bases and J 5 bases; nucleotides not matched to a gene: 8. Germline loops: CDR1 SGHRS, CDR2 YFSETQ.